This TCR beta chain was sequenced during a study of human T cells and chemical hapten exposure. Turning to the study itself: Across its roughly 22 weeks, the study gave patients weekly diphenylcyclopropenone doses to the scalp.

This clonotype was observed at least ten times. What it binds is not known. Time point meaning: pre-sensitization, week 0. The treatment denotes: therapeutic diphenylcyclopropenone sensitization with weekly scalp DPC. The CDR3 extends over 16 amino acids. V lost 2 bases to trimming and J lost 4 bases; unmatched junction nucleotides: 11. Germline V lookup: CDR1 SGDLS, CDR2 YYNGEE. Findings and caveats of the study: Correlating positively with patch test score were the PT1 expanded TCR counts.

TCRdb recomputed calls from the RACE reads with MiXCR, one row per CDR3 protein. The sample lists 30,000 to 40,000 distinct CDR3 sequences, 7.5% to 9% seen once, with roughly 1.3% in the top ten. The specimen was whole blood, collected in connection with sensitization to the hapten diphenylcyclopropenone (DPC). This clonotype originated in a woman between 50 and 59 years old with alopecia areata. Some clones in this sample may be carry-over from other donors' samples. The chain uses TRBV9 and TRBJ2-7, with TRBD2 identical over 8 bases. CDR3 bases: TGTGCCAGCAGCGTCCACCCCGGGACTAGTGGTTACGAGCAGTACTTC. Its protein product is CASSVHPGTSGYEQYF.